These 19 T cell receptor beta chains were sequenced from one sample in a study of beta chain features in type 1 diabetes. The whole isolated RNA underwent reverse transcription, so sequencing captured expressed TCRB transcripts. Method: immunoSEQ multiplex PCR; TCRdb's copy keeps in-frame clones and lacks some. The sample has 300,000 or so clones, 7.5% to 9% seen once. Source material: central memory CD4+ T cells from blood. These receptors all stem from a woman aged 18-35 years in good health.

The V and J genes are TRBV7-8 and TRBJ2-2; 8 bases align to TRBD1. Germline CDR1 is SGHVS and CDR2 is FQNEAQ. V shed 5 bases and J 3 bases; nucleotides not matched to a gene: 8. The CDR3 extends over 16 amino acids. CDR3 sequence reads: CASSPPTGGYTGELFF. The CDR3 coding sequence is TGTGCCAGCAGCCCACCTACAGGGGGGTACACCGGGGAGCTGTTTTTT.

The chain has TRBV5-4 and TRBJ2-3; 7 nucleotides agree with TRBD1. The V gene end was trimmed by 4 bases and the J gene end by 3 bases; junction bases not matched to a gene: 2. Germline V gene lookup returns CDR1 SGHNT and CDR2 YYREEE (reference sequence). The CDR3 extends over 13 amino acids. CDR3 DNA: TGTGCCAGCAGCAGGGACAGAACAGATACGCAGTATTTT. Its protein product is CASSRDRTDTQYF.

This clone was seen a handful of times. CDR3 sequence reads: CSVDNGVGADTQYF. The CDR3 DNA sequence: TGCAGCGTTGATAACGGCGTAGGGGCAGATACGCAGTATTTT. V gene TRBV29-1 combines with J gene TRBJ2-3; possible D gene TRBD1, 5 bases. Trimming cost V 3 bases and J 4 bases, with 14 bases left between them. The CDR3 is 14 amino acids. Germline V gene data show CDR1 as SQVTM and CDR2 as ANQGSEA.

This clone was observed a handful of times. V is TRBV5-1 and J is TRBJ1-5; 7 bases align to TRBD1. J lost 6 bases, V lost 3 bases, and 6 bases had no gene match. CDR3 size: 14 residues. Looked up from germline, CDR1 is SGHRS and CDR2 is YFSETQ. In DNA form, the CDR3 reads TGCGCCAGCAGCTCCGGAGGGGGCGGTCAGCCCCAGCATTTT. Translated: CASSSGGGGQPQHF.

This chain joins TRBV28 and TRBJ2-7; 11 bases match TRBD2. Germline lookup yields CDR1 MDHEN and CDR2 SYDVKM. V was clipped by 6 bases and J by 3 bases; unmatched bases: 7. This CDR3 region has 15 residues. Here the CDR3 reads CASRGQTSGIYEQYF. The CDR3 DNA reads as TGTGCCAGCAGAGGTCAGACTAGCGGGATCTACGAGCAGTACTTC. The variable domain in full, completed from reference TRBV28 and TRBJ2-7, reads DVKVTQSSRYLVKRTGEKVFLECVQDMDHENMFWYRQDPGLGLRLIYFSYDVKMKEKGDIPEGYSVSREKKERFSLILESASTNQTSMYLCASRGQTSGIYEQYFGPGTRLTVT.

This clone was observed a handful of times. CDR3 coding DNA: TGTGCCAGCAGTTACTACAGGGAAAGAGGCGAGCAGTACTTC. Amino acid sequence: CASSYYRERGEQYF. J is TRBJ2-7 and V is TRBV6-5, with TRBD1 as a possible D gene (6 bases). The CDR3 runs 14 residues. The V gene lost 1 base and the J gene lost 6 bases, with 13 bases spanning the gap. Germline values: CDR1 MNHEY, CDR2 SVGAGI.

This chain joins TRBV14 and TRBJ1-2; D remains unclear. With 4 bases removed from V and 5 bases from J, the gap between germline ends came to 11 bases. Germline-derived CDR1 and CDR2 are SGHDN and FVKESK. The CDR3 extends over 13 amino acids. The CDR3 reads CASSLLIGYGYTF. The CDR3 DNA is TGTGCCAGCAGCCTTCTCATAGGTTATGGCTACACCTTC.

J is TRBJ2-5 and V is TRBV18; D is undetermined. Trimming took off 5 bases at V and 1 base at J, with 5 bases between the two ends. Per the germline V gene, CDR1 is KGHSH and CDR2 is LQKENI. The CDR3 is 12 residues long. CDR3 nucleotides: TGTGCCAGCTCAGGGTTCCAAGAGACCCAGTACTTC. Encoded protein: CASSGFQETQYF.

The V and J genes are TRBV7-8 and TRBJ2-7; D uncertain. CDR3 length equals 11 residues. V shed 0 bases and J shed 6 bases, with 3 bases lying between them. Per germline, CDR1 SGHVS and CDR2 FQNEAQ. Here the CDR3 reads CASSLAAEQYF. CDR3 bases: TGTGCCAGCAGCTTAGCAGCCGAGCAGTACTTC.

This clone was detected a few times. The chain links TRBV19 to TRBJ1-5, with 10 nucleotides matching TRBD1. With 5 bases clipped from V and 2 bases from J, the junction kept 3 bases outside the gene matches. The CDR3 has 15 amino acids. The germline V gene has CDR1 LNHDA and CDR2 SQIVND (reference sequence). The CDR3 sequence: CASSRDRGGNQPQHF. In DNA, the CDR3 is TGTGCCAGTAGTCGGGACAGGGGAGGCAATCAGCCCCAGCATTTT. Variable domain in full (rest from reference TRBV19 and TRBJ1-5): DGGITQSPKYLFRKEGQNVTLSCEQNLNHDAMYWYRQDPGQGLRLIYYSQIVNDFQKGDIAEGYSVSREKKESFPLTVTSAQKNPTAFYLCASSRDRGGNQPQHFGDGTRLSIL.

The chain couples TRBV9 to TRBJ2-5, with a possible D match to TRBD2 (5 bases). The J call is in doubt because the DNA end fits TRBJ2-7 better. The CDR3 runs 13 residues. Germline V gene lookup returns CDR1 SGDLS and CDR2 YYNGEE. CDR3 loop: CASSSPGIYEQYF. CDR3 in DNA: TGTGCCAGCAGCTCCCCGGGGATTTACGAGCAGTACTTC.

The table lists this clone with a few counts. The CDR3 sequence is CASSTTPKYEQYF. The DNA of the CDR3 is TGTGCCAGCAGTACGACACCTAAGTACGAGCAGTACTTC. The chain is built from TRBV6-5 and TRBJ2-7; no firm D call. The V end lost 5 bases, the J end lost 4 bases, and 12 bases lay between the germline ends. CDR1 and CDR2 from the germline V gene are MNHEY and SVGAGI. The CDR3 has 13 amino acids.

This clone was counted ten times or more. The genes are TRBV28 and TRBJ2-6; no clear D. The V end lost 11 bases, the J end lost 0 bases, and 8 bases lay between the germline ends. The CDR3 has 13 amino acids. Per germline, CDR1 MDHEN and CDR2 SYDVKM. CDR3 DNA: TGTGCCGGTGGGCCCTCTGGGGCCAACGTCCTGACTTTC. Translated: CAGGPSGANVLTF.

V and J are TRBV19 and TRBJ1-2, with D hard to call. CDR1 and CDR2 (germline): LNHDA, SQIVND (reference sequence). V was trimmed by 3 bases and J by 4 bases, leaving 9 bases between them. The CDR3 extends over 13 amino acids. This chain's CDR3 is CASSISRSYGYTF. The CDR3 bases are TGTGCCAGTAGTATTTCCCGGTCCTATGGCTACACCTTC.

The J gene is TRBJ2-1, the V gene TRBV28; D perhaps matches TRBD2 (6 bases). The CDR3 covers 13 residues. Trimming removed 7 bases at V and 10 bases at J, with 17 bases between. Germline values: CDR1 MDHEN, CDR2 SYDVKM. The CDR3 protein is CASTDENRGEQFF. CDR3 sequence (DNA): TGTGCCAGCACCGATGAAAACCGGGGGGAGCAGTTCTTC. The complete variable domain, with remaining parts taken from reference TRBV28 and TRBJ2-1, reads DVKVTQSSRYLVKRTGEKVFLECVQDMDHENMFWYRQDPGLGLRLIYFSYDVKMKEKGDIPEGYSVSREKKERFSLILESASTNQTSMYLCASTDENRGEQFFGPGTRLTVL.

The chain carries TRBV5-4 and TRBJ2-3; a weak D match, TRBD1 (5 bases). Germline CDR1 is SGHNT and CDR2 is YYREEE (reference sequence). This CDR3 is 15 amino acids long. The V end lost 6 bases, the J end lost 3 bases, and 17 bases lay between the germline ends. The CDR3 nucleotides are TGTGCCAGCACCCCCCGCCAGGGTGTAACAGATACGCAGTATTTT. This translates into CASTPRQGVTDTQYF.

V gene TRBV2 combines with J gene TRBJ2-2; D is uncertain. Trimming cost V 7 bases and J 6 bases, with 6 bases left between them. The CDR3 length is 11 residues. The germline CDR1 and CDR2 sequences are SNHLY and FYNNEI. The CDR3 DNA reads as TGTGCCAGCACAAAGTCCGGGGAGCTGTTTTTT. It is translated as CASTKSGELFF.

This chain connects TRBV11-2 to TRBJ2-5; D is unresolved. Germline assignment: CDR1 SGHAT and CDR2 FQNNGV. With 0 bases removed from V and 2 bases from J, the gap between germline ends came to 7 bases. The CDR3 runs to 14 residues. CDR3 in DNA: TGTGCCAGCAGCTTAGAATCTACACAAGAGACCCAGTACTTC. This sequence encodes CASSLESTQETQYF.

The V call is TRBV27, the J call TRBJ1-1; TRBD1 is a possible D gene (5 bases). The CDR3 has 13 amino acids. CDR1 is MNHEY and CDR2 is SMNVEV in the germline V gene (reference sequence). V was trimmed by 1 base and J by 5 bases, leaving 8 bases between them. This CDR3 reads CASSLLGGTEAFF. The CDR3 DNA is TGTGCCAGCAGTTTATTGGGGGGAACTGAAGCTTTCTTT.